This T cell receptor beta chain was identified in a study of Ad26.COV2.S vaccination and SARS-CoV-2 variants. Study results and caveats: Measures of TCR breadth and depth may have fallen short of total T cell responses.

Comment on this clone: Its antigen is still unknown.

CDR1 is SNHLY, CDR2 FYNNEI, per germline. The germline V and J ends were trimmed by 6 bases and 6 bases, with 27 bases remaining between them. This CDR3 spans 17 amino acids. As to treatment: 15 to 20 received Ad26.COV2.S at low or high dose, single or two shots; several received placebo; per-sample allocation not given. After the first vaccine or placebo injection, samples were drawn on day 63. Method: immunoSEQ multiplex PCR; TCRdb's copy keeps in-frame clones and lacks some. The sample carries some 450,000 clones, about 90% recorded once. The sample here was peripheral blood, taken in a trial of Ad26.COV2.S vaccine versus placebo. This receptor was obtained from a person between 18 and 65 years old who received the Ad26.COV2.S COVID-19 vaccine or a placebo. V is TRBV2 and J is TRBJ2-7; no firm D call. The CDR3 here is CASRGRIGYDQSIEQYF. CDR3 nucleotides: TGTGCCAGCAGAGGAAGGATTGGTTATGATCAAAGTATCGAGCAGTACTTC. Based on the CDR3 plus reference TRBV2 and TRBJ2-7, the full variable domain is EPEVTQTPSHQVTQMGQEVILRCVPISNHLYFYWYRQILGQKVEFLVSFYNNEISEKSEIFDDQFSVERPDGSNFTLKIRSTKLEDSAMYFCASRGRIGYDQSIEQYFGPGTRLTVT.